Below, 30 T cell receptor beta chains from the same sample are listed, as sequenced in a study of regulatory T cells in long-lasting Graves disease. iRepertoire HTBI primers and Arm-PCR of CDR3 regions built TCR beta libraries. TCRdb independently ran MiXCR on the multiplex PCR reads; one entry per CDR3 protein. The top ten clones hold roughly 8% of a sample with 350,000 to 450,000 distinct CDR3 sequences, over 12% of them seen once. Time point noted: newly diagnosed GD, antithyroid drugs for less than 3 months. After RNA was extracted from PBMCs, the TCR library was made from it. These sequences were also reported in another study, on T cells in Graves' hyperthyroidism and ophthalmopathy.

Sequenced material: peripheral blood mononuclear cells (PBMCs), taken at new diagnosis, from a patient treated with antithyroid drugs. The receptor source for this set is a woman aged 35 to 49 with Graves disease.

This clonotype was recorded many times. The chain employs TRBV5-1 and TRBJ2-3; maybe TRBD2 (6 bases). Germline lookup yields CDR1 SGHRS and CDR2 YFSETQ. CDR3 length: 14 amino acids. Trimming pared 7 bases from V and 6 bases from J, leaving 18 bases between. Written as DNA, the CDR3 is TGCGCCAGCGCTTCCTGGGGGGTCACCGATACGCAGTATTTT. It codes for CASASWGVTDTQYF.

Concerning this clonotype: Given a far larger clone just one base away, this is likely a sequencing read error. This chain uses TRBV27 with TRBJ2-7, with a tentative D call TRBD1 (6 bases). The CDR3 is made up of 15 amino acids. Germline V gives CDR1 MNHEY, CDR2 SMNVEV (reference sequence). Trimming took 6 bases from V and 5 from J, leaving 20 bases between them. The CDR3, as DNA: TGTGCCAGCAGCCTATCACATACAGGGAACCACGAGCAGTACTTC. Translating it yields CASSLSHTGNHEQYF.

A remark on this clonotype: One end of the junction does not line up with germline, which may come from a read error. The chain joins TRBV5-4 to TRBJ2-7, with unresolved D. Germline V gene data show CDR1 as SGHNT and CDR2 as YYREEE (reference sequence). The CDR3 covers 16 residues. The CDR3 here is CASSLGGRYTFLPPAF. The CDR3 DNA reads TGTGCCAGCAGCTTGGGAGGTCGGTACACCTTTCTCCCCCCTGCATTC.

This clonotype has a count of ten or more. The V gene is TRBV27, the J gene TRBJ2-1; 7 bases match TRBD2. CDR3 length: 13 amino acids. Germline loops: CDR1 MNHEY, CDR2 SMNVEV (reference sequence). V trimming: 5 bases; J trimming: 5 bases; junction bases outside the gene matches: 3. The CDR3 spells CASSGAGNNEQFF. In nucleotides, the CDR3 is TGTGCCAGCAGTGGAGCGGGAAACAATGAGCAGTTCTTC.

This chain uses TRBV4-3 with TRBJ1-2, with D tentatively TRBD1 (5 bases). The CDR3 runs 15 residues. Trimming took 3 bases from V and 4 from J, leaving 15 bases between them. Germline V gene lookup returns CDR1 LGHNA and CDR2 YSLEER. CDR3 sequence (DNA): TGCGCCAGCAGCCAGGGGCCCCTGGGTGGCTATGGCTACACCTTC. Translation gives CASSQGPLGGYGYTF.

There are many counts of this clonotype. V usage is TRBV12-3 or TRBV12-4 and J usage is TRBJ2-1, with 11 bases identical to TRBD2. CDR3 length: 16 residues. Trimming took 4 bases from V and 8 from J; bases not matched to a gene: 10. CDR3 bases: TGTGCCAGCAGTTCCCCCACTAGCGGGAGCGGTGATGAGCAGTTCTTC. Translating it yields CASSSPTSGSGDEQFF.

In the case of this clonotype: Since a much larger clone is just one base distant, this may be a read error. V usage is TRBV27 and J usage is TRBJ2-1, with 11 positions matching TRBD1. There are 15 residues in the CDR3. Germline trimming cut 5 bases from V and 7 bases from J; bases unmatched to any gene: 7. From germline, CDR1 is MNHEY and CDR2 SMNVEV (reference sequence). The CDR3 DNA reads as TGTGCCAGCAGTCCCGGGACAGGGGGTCTGAATGAGCAGTTCTTC. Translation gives CASSPGTGGLNEQFF.

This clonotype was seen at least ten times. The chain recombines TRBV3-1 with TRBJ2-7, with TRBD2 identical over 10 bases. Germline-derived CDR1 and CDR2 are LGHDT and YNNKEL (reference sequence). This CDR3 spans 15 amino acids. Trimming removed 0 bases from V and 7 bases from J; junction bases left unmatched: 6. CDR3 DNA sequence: TGTGCCAGCAGCCAAGATCCTAGCGGGAGTTTTGAGCAGTACTTC. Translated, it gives CASSQDPSGSFEQYF.

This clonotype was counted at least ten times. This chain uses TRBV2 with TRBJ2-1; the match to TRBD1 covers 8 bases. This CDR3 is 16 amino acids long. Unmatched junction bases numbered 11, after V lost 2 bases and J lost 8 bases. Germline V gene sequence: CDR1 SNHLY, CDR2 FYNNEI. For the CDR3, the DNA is TGTGCCAGCAGTGAAAGGCAGGGGGCGAGGTTCGATGAGCAGTTCTTC. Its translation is CASSERQGARFDEQFF. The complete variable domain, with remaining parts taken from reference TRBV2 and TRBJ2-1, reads EPEVTQTPSHQVTQMGQEVILRCVPISNHLYFYWYRQILGQKVEFLVSFYNNEISEKSEIFDDQFSVERPDGSNFTLKIRSTKLEDSAMYFCASSERQGARFDEQFFGPGTRLTVL.

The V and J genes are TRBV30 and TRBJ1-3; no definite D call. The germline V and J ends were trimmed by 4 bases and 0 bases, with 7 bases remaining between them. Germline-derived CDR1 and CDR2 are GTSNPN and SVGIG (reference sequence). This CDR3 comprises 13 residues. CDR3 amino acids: CAWITASGNTIYF. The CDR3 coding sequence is TGTGCCTGGATCACAGCCTCTGGAAACACCATATATTTT.

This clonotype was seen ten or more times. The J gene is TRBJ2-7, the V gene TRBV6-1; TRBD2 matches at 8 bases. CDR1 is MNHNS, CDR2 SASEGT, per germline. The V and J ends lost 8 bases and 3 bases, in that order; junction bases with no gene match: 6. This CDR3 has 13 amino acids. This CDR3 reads CASREAGDYEQYF. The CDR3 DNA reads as TGTGCCAGCCGGGAAGCGGGAGACTACGAGCAGTACTTC.

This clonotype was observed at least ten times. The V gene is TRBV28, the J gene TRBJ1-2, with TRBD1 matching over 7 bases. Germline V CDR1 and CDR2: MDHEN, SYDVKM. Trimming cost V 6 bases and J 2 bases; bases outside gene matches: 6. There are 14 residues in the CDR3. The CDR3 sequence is CASRPQGGNYGYTF. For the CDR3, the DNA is TGTGCCAGCAGGCCTCAGGGGGGGAACTATGGCTACACCTTC.

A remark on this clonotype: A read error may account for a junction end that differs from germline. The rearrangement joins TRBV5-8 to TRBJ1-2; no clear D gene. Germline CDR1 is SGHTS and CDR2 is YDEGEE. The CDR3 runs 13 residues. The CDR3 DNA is TGTGCCGGCAGCTTCGTGGGAACCTATGGCTACACCTTC. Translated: CAGSFVGTYGYTF.

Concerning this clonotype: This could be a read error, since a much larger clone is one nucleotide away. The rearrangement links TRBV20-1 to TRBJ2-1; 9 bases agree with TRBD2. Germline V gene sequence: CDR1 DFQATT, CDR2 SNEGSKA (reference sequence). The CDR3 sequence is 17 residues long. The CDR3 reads CSARDLRAGGPYSEQFF. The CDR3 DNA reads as TGCAGTGCTAGAGATCTGAGAGCGGGAGGTCCCTACAGTGAGCAGTTCTTC.

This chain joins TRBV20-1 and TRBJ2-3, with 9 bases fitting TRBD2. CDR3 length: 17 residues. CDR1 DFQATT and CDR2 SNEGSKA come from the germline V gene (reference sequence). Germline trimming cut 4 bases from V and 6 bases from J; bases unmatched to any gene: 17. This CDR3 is CSAILRFRGGGADTQYF. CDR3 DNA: TGCAGTGCTATACTTCGTTTTCGCGGGGGGGGGGCCGATACGCAGTATTTT.

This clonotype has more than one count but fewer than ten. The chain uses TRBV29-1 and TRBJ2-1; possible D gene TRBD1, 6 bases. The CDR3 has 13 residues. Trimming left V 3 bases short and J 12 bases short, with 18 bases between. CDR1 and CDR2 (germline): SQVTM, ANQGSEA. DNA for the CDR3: TGCAGCGTTGACAGGGGTGCTTACAGCGGGCAGTTCTTC. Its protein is CSVDRGAYSGQFF.

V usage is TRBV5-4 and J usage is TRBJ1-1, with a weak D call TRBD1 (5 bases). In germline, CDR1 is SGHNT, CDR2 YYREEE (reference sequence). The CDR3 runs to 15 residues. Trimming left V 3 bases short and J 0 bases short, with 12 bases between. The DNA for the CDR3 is TGTGCCAGCAGCTCGACACAGGTGTTGAACACTGAAGCTTTCTTT. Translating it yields CASSSTQVLNTEAFF.

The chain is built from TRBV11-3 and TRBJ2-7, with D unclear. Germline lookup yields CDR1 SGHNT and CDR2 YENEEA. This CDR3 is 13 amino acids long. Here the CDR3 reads CASSLVGYYEPYV. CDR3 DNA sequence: TGTGCCAGCAGCTTAGTAGGGTACTACGAGCCGTACGTC.

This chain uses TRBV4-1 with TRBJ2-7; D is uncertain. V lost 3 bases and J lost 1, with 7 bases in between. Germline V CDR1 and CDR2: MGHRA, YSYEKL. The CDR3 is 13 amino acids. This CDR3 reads CASSHGESYEQYF. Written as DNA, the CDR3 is TGCGCCAGCAGCCATGGGGAATCCTACGAGCAGTACTTC.

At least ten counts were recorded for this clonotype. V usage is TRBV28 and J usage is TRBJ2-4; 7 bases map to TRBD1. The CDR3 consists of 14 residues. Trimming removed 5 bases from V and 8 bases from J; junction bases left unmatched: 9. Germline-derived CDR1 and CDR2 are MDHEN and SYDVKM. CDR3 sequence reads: CASSPDRVEDIQYF. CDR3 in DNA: TGTGCCAGCAGTCCAGACAGGGTCGAGGACATTCAGTACTTC. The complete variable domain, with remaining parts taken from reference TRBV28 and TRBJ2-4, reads DVKVTQSSRYLVKRTGEKVFLECVQDMDHENMFWYRQDPGLGLRLIYFSYDVKMKEKGDIPEGYSVSREKKERFSLILESASTNQTSMYLCASSPDRVEDIQYFGAGTRLSVL.

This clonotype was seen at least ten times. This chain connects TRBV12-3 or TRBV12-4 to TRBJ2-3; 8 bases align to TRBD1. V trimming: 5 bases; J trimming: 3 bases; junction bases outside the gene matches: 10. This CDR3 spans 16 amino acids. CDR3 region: CASSGRFRGRTDTQYF. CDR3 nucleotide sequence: TGTGCCAGCAGTGGACGATTCAGGGGGCGGACAGATACGCAGTATTTT.

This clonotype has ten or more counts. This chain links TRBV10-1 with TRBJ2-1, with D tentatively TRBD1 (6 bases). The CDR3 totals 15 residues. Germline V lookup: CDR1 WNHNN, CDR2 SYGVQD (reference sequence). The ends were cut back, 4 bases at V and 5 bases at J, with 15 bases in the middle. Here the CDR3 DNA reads TGCGCCAGCAGTGCCATGGCAGGGGCTCACAATGAGCAGTTCTTC. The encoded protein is CASSAMAGAHNEQFF.

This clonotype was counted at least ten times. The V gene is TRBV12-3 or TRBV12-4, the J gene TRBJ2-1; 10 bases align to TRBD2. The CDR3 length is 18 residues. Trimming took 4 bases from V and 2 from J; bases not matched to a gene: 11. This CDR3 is CASSSFTHSGGPYNEQFF. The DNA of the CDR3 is TGTGCCAGCAGTTCCTTTACCCATAGCGGGGGGCCCTACAATGAGCAGTTCTTC.

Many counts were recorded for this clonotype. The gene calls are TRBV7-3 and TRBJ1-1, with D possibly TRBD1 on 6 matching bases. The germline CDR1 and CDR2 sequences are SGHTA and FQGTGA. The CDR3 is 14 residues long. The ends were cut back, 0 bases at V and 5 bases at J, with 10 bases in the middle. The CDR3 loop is CASSLTRGETEAFF. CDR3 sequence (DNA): TGTGCCAGCAGCTTAACCAGGGGTGAGACTGAAGCTTTCTTT.

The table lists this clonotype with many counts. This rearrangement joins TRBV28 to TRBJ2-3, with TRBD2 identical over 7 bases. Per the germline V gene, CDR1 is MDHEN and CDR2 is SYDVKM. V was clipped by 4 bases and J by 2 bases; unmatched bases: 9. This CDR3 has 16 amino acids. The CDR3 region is CASSSLAAGDTDTQYF. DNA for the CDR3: TGTGCCAGCAGTTCCCTAGCGGCCGGGGACACAGATACGCAGTATTTT. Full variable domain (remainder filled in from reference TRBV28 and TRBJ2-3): DVKVTQSSRYLVKRTGEKVFLECVQDMDHENMFWYRQDPGLGLRLIYFSYDVKMKEKGDIPEGYSVSREKKERFSLILESASTNQTSMYLCASSSLAAGDTDTQYFGPGTRLTVL.

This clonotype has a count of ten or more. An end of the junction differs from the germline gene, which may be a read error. CDR3: CASSGGSRSEQYF. CDR3 nucleotide sequence: TGCGCCAGTAGTGGCGGGAGCCGCTCCGAGCAGTACTTC. The chain has TRBV19 and TRBJ2-7; 7 nucleotides match TRBD2. Germline V CDR1 and CDR2: LNHDA, SQIVND (reference sequence). The CDR3 consists of 13 residues. The variable domain in full, completed from reference TRBV19 and TRBJ2-7, reads DGGITQSPKYLFRKEGQNVTLSCEQNLNHDAMYWYRQDPGQGLRLIYYSQIVNDFQKGDIAEGYSVSREKKESFPLTVTSAQKNPTAFYLCASSGGSRSEQYFGPGTRLTVT.

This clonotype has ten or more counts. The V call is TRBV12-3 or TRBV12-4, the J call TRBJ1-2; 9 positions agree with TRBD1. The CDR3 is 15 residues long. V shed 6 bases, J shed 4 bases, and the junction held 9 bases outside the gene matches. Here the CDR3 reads CASSPLDRGAYGYTF. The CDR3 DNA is TGTGCCAGCAGCCCCCTGGACAGGGGCGCCTATGGCTACACCTTC.

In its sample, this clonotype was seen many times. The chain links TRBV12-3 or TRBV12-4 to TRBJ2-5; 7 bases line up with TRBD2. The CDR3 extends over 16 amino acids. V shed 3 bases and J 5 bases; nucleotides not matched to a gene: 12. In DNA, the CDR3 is TGTGCCAGCAGTTTGGGGCCAGCGGGATGGGGGGAGACCCAGTACTTC. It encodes CASSLGPAGWGETQYF.

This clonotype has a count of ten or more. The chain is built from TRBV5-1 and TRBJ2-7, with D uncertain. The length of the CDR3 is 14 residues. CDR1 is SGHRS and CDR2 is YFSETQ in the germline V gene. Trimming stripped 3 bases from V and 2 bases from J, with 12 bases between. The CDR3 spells CASSSLTNTYEQYF. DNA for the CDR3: TGCGCCAGCAGCTCGCTGACAAATACCTACGAGCAGTACTTC.

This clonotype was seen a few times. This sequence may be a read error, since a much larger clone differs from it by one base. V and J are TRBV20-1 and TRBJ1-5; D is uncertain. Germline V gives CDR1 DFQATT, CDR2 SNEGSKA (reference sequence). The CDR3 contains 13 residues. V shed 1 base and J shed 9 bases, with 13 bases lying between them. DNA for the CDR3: TGCAGTGCTAGAGGGCCAGATTATCGGCCCCAGCATTTT. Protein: CSARGPDYRPQHF.